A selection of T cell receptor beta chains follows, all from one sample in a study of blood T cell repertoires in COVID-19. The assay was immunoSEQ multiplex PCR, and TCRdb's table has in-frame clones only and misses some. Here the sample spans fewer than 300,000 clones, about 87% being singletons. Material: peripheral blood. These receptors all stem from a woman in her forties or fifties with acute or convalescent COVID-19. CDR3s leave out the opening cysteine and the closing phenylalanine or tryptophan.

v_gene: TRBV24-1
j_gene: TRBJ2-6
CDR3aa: ATSPLRGQGANVLT

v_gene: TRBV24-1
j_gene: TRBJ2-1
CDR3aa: ATSDALAGPYNEQF

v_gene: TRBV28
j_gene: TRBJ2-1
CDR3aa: ASSFSLAGGYNEQF

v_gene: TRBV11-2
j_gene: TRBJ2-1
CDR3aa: ASSSIPQGIAEQF

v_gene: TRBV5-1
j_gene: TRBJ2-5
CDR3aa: ASSLENRDIQRETQY

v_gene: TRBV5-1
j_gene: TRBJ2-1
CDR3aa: ASSLGVSGSNEQF

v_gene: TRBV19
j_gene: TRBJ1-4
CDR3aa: ASSETGPTNEKLF

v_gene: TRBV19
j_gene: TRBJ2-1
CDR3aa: ASSATGGPYNEQF

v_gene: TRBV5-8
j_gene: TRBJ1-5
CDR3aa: ASSFTGGGGGNQPQH

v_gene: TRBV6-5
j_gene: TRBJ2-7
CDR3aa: ASRTSGSSYEQY

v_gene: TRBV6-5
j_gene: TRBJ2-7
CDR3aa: ASSTSGRAPEQY

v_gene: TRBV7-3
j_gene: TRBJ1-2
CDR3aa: ASSLYGTGYGYT

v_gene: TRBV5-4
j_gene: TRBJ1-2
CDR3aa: ASSPDSNYGYT

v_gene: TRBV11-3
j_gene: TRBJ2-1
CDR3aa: ASSFRGAGGSDEQF

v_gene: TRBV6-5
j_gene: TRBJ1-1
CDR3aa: ASRGQGRDTEAF

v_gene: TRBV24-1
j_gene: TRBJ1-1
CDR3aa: ATSDSGTGNTEAF

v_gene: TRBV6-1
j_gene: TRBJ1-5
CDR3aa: ASSEAGTDYFRPQH

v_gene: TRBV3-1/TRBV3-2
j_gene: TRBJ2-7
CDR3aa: ANLLSGLSYEQY

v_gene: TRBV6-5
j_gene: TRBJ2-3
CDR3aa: ASRLGGTDTQY

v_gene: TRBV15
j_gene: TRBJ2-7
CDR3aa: ATSRRARGSSSNEQY

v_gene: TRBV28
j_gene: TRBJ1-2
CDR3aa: ASSLGQGSHGYT

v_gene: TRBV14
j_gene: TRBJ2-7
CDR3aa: ASSQVAGVISEQY

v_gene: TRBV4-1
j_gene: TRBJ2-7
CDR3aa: ASRSGTSSSYEQY

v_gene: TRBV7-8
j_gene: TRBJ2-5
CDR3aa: ASSLGGRLQETQY

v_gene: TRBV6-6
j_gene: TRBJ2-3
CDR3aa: ASGGLVDTQY

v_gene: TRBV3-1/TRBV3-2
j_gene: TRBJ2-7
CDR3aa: ASSHLLAGGPCGLYEQY

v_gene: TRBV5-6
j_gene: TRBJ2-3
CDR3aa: ASSLGAGTSGMDTQY

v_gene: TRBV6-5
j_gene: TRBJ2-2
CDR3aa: ASSYGTSRAVLF

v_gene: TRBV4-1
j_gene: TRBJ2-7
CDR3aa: ASSPSGGKTYEQY

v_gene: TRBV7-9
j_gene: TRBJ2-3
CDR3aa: ASSSGTDTQY

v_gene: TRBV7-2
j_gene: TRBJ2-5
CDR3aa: ASSSDSSQETQY

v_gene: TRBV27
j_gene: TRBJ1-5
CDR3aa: ATPRVAHQPQH

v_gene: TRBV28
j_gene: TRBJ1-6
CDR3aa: ASSLWQGISPLH

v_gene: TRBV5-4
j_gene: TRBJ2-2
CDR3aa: AVSSGSNTGELF

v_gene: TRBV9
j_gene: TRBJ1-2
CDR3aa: ASSPSDRGYGYT

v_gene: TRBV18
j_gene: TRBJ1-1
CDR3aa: ASSPDRVRSEAF

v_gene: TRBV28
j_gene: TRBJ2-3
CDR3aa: ASSSRGSTDTQY

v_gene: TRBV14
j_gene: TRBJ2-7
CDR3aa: ASSQVVPAWGGEQY

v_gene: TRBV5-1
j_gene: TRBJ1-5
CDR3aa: ASSLGDRGQPQH

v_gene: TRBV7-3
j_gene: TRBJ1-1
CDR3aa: ASSRTVNTEAF

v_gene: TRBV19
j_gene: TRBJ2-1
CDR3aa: ASRIGTSPYNEQF

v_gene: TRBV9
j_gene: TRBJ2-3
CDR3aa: ASNLAGPTDTQY

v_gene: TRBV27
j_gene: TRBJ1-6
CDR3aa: ASRQGLTALH

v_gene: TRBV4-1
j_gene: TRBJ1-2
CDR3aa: ASSQDAGKNYGYT

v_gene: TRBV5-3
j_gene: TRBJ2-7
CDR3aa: ARSLSQD

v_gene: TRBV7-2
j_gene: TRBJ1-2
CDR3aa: ASSPRDGGYYGYT

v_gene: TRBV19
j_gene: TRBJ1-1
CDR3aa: ASSGELGSVNTEAF

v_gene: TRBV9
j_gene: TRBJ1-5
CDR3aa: ASSDSGAGQPQH

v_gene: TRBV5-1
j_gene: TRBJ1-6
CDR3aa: ASSFDVDRRPLH

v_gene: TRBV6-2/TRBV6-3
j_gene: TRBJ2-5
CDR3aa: ASSYPPHGESLKRETQY

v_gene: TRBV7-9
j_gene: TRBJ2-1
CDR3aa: ASSPNSGGTYNEQF